Sequencing of this TCR beta chain was carried out in a study of cytomegalovirus exposure and HLA in healthy donors. Whole-study results and caveats: Earlier analysis looked at TCR beta V segments, and most were productive about 87% or about 30% of the time. Some highly shared sequence variants likely arose as a pipeline artifact. A missense variant in DCLRE1C was later tied to TCR beta V- and J-gene trimming.

Germline loops: CDR1 MNHNY, CDR2 SVGAGI (reference sequence). The V gene lost 6 bases and the J gene lost 2 bases, with 11 bases spanning the gap. The CDR3 consists of 14 residues. Worth noting for this clone: What it binds is unknown.

Primers for the PCR totalled 60 Vbeta and 13 Jbeta. Produced via immunoSEQ multiplex PCR; TCRdb's table is partial and in-frame only. The table lists some 160,000 clones, 65% to 85% of them singletons. The V call is TRBV6-6, the J call TRBJ1-3; the D gene is possibly TRBD1 (6 bases). This sequence was found in a man in his sixties in good health and CMV-seronegative. The sample was PBMCs. The CDR3 DNA is TGTGCCAGCAGCCCCAACAGGGCTGGAAACACCATATATTTT. It is translated as CASSPNRAGNTIYF.